The clone carrying this TCR beta chain was counted only a few times. What it binds is unknown. TCRdb passed the RT-PCR reads through MiXCR, listing each CDR3 protein once. The table includes 500,000 to 750,000 distinct CDR3 sequences, about 15% detected once. The source of the sample is a study of response to subunit inactivated influenza vaccine. Study observations and caveats: It was the authors' suggestion that each seasonal influenza vaccination recruits few new T cells.

The CDR3 sequence is 13 residues long. Per germline, CDR1 SGHDN and CDR2 FVKESK. The V gene lost 1 base and the J gene lost 7 bases, with 9 bases spanning the gap. The chain employs TRBV14 and TRBJ2-3; possible D gene TRBD1, 5 bases. This TCR was sampled from a man aged 45-65 years who received an inactivated influenza vaccine. This sample comprised PBMCs from blood, obtained roughly 12 days after vaccination. The CDR3 protein is CASSQGGMYTQYF. CDR3 bases: TGTGCCAGCAGCCAAGGGGGCATGTATACGCAGTATTTT.